The 25 T cell receptor beta chains presented below share a single source sample, sequenced in a study of T cell repertoires in cytomegalovirus infection. MiXCR, applied by TCRdb to the reads, yields one record per CDR3 protein. This sample yields about 55,000 distinct CDR3 sequences, of which around 18% are seen a single time; under 75% belongs to the top ten. These receptors' targets are unknown. Sequenced material: CD8+ T cells from cultured PBMCs, taken from culture after CMV antigen stimulation. The receptors come from a human donor in good health (CMV status not recorded). Some clones in this sample may be carry-over from other donors' samples.

This clonotype was detected only a few times. The V and J genes are TRBV15 and TRBJ1-5, with 7 bases lining up with TRBD1. The CDR3 has 14 amino acids. Germline V gene lookup returns CDR1 LNHNV and CDR2 YYDKDF (reference sequence). The J segment lost 9 bases and the V segment lost 3 bases, leaving 8 bases of the junction unmatched. CDR3 sequence: CATSSEGGPRPQHF. DNA of the CDR3: TGTGCCACCAGCAGCGAAGGGGGCCCACGGCCCCAGCATTTT.

This clonotype is deemed medium-sized (0.01 to 0.1%). The chain links TRBV7-2 to TRBJ2-7; 11 bases line up with TRBD1. Trimming took 3 bases from V and 5 from J; bases not matched to a gene: 6. The CDR3 spans 15 residues. CDR1 and CDR2 from the germline V gene are SGHTA and FQGNSA. The CDR3 DNA reads as TGTGCCAGCAGCTTCCGGGACAGGGGGTTCGACGAGCAGTACTTC. Translating it yields CASSFRDRGFDEQYF.

This clonotype has only a few counts. The J gene is TRBJ2-2, the V gene TRBV7-2; D remains ambiguous. Trimming took 3 bases from V and 4 from J, leaving 12 bases between them. The CDR3 totals 15 residues. Germline CDR1 and CDR2: SGHTA and FQGNSA. The CDR3 DNA reads as TGTGCCAGCAGCTTTTCTAGTGTGAGCACCGGGGAGCTGTTTTTT. Translating gives CASSFSSVSTGELFF.

As regards this clonotype: An end of the junction does not agree with germline; a read error may underlie this. The rearrangement joins TRBV6-5 to TRBJ1-4; D call uncertain. The CDR3 covers 14 residues. Germline lookup yields CDR1 MNHEY and CDR2 SVGAGI. The CDR3 here is CSSSSRDRVEKLFF. CDR3 in DNA: TGTTCCAGCAGTTCTCGGGATCGGGTTGAAAAACTGTTTTTT.

The rearrangement uses TRBV11-1 and TRBJ1-2; D is possibly TRBD1 (5 bases). Germline CDR1 reads SGHAT; CDR2 reads FQDESV (reference sequence). The CDR3 runs 14 residues. V dropped 6 bases and J dropped 3 bases, with 14 bases sitting between them. The DNA of the CDR3 is TGTGCCAGCAGTTCTTCCGGGACGTACTATGGCTACACCTTC. This sequence encodes CASSSSGTYYGYTF.

The rearrangement uses TRBV19 and TRBJ2-3; 9 bases fit TRBD1. The CDR3 loop spans 17 amino acids. Germline V gives CDR1 LNHDA, CDR2 SQIVND (reference sequence). J lost 2 bases, V lost 5 bases, and 11 bases had no gene match. CDR3 region: CASSLTAGQGVTDTQYF. The CDR3 DNA follows: TGTGCCAGTAGTTTGACCGCGGGACAGGGAGTCACAGATACGCAGTATTTT.

This clonotype was detected only a few times. This chain connects TRBV6-2 or TRBV6-3 to TRBJ2-3; the D gene is possibly TRBD2 (7 bases). The CDR3 totals 13 residues. V lost 8 bases to trimming and J lost 2 bases, with 11 bases between them. The germline V gene encodes CDR1 MNHEY and CDR2 SVGEGT. DNA for the CDR3: TGTGCCAGCTCGGGGGGACACACAGATACGCAGTATTTT. Translated, it gives CASSGGHTDTQYF.

This clonotype was detected a few times. The chain uses TRBV19 and TRBJ1-2, with D maybe TRBD1 (5 bases). The CDR3 sequence is 15 residues long. Germline CDR1 is LNHDA and CDR2 is SQIVND (reference sequence). V dropped 5 bases and J dropped 6 bases, with 19 bases sitting between them. The CDR3 DNA follows: TGTGCCAGTAGTCCGCCCCCGCCAGGGCGCCATGGCTACACCTTC. Protein sequence: CASSPPPPGRHGYTF.

This clonotype was recorded a few times. The chain's CDR3 is CSARDGDTDTQYF. CDR3 bases: TGCAGTGCTAGAGACGGGGACACAGATACGCAGTATTTT. This chain joins TRBV20-1 and TRBJ2-3; D is possibly TRBD2 (5 bases). Trimming took off 0 bases at V and 2 bases at J, with 6 bases between the two ends. Germline V gene sequence: CDR1 DFQATT, CDR2 SNEGSKA (reference sequence). The CDR3 sequence is 13 residues long.

Only a few counts were recorded for this clonotype. The chain employs TRBV19 and TRBJ1-2; the match to TRBD1 covers 12 bases. With V trimmed by 4 bases and J by 0 bases, 9 bases remained unmatched. CDR1 and CDR2 (germline): LNHDA, SQIVND (reference sequence). The CDR3 has 18 residues. CDR3 in amino acids: CASSTPRDRGPANYGYTF. CDR3 nucleotides: TGTGCCAGTAGTACCCCGCGGGACAGGGGGCCCGCTAACTATGGCTACACCTTC.

The sample holds many counts of this clonotype. A read error may produce the germline difference seen at one junction end. The V gene is TRBV4-1, the J gene TRBJ2-1; 11 nucleotides line up with TRBD2. The CDR3 covers 13 residues. Germline V gene data show CDR1 as MGHRA and CDR2 as YSYEKL. This chain's CDR3 is CASSHRATSGSVF. The CDR3 nucleotides are TGCGCCAGCAGCCACAGGGCTACTAGCGGGAGTGTCTTC.

This chain joins TRBV7-8 and TRBJ2-5; no reliable D call. The V end lost 4 bases, the J end lost 4 bases, and 16 bases lay between the germline ends. The CDR3 is 15 amino acids. Germline V lookup: CDR1 SGHVS, CDR2 FQNEAQ. The CDR3 sequence is CASSYPDPPRETQYF. CDR3 sequence (DNA): TGTGCCAGCAGCTATCCTGACCCCCCCCGAGAGACCCAGTACTTC.

This clonotype has ten or more counts. The V gene is TRBV5-1, the J gene TRBJ2-3, with TRBD1 matching over 8 bases. V shed 3 bases, J shed 5 bases, and the junction held 8 bases outside the gene matches. The CDR3 is made up of 15 amino acids. CDR1 is SGHRS and CDR2 is YFSETQ in the germline V gene. CDR3 in amino acids: CASSSTGGRLDTQYF. The CDR3 DNA reads as TGCGCCAGCAGCTCAACAGGGGGGCGCCTAGATACGCAGTATTTT.

The chain combines TRBV6-2 or TRBV6-3 with TRBJ1-3; possible D gene TRBD1, 5 bases. CDR1 and CDR2 from the germline V gene are MNHEY and SVGEGT. The CDR3 totals 14 residues. V lost 4 bases, J lost 4 bases, and 11 bases lay in between. In nucleotides, the CDR3 is TGTGCCAGCAGTTCGGACAAGACCGGAAACACCATATATTTT. Its protein is CASSSDKTGNTIYF.

V and J are TRBV9 and TRBJ2-1; 9 bases line up with TRBD1. The CDR3 is 15 residues long. The junction had 10 bases not matched to a gene; V was cut back by 5 bases and J by 7 bases. The germline CDR1 and CDR2 sequences are SGDLS and YYNGEE. The CDR3 is CASSESRDRVNEQFF. CDR3 DNA sequence: TGTGCCAGCAGTGAATCCCGGGACAGGGTGAATGAGCAGTTCTTC.

The rearrangement links TRBV7-9 to TRBJ2-3; 8 positions agree with TRBD2. The length of the CDR3 is 12 residues. J was trimmed by 12 bases and V by 6 bases; bases with no gene match: 8. Germline CDR1 is SEHNR and CDR2 is FQNEAQ (reference sequence). The DNA of the CDR3 is TGTGCCAGCAGTAGACCGGGACTAGGTCAGTATTTT. It is translated as CASSRPGLGQYF.

Many counts were recorded for this clonotype. The chain recombines TRBV7-2 with TRBJ2-1; possible D gene TRBD2, 7 bases. CDR3 size: 17 residues. The V gene lost 1 base and the J gene lost 2 bases, with 15 bases spanning the gap. Germline lookup yields CDR1 SGHTA and CDR2 FQGNSA. This chain's CDR3 is CASSLVVAGAAYNEQFF. The CDR3 DNA is TGTGCCAGCAGCTTAGTTGTGGCGGGGGCAGCCTACAATGAGCAGTTCTTC.

The rearrangement uses TRBV12-5 and TRBJ1-2; tentatively, D is TRBD1 (5 bases). The CDR3 length is 12 residues. Trimming stripped 5 bases from V and 4 bases from J, with 8 bases between. Germline V lookup: CDR1 LGHNT, CDR2 FRNRAP. CDR3 nucleotide sequence: TGTGCTAGTGGTGACAGCATCTATGGCTACACCTTC. Amino acids: CASGDSIYGYTF. Looking up the rest from reference TRBV12-5 and TRBJ1-2 gives the full variable domain: DARVTQTPRHKVTEMGQEVTMRCQPILGHNTVFWYRQTMMQGLELLAYFRNRAPLDDSGMPKDRFSAEMPDATLATLKIQPSEPRDSAVYFCASGDSIYGYTFGSGTRLTVV.

The gene calls are TRBV6-8 and TRBJ2-2; 11 bases align to TRBD2. The CDR3 consists of 16 residues. In germline, CDR1 is MNHGY, CDR2 SAAAGT. With V trimmed by 6 bases and J by 3 bases, 6 bases remained unmatched. The CDR3 sequence is CASRFPGLADTGELFF. The CDR3 nucleotides read TGTGCCAGCAGGTTCCCGGGACTAGCGGACACCGGGGAGCTGTTTTTT.

This chain connects TRBV7-6 to TRBJ2-7, with D possibly TRBD2 on 6 matching bases. The CDR3 consists of 15 residues. Germline V CDR1 and CDR2: SGHVS, FNYEAQ. V gave up 4 bases and J gave up 2 bases, with 15 bases separating them. The CDR3 nucleotides read TGTGCCAGCAGCTCCTATGCGGGGCCAACCTACGAGCAGTACTTC. Residues: CASSSYAGPTYEQYF.

This clonotype occurred a few times. The chain links TRBV7-2 to TRBJ2-7; no firm D call. V was shortened by 9 bases and J by 5 bases, with 17 bases between the two germline ends. From germline, CDR1 is SGHTA and CDR2 FQGNSA. This CDR3 comprises 13 residues. The CDR3 spells CASSIIPGDEQYF. The CDR3 DNA reads TGTGCCAGTTCCATCATCCCCGGCGACGAGCAGTACTTC.

This clonotype was recorded only once. The rearrangement joins TRBV27 to TRBJ2-1; a weak D match, TRBD1 (5 bases). Germline V gene sequence: CDR1 MNHEY, CDR2 SMNVEV (reference sequence). The CDR3 is 14 residues long. V gave up 6 bases and J gave up 4 bases, with 13 bases separating them. CDR3 protein: CASSESTGYNEQFF. CDR3 DNA sequence: TGTGCCAGCAGCGAATCCACAGGTTACAATGAGCAGTTCTTC.

The chain employs TRBV20-1 and TRBJ2-7; no clear D gene. CDR1 is DFQATT and CDR2 is SNEGSKA in the germline V gene (reference sequence). There are 11 residues in the CDR3. Trimming took 0 bases from V and 6 from J, leaving 6 bases between them. The CDR3 reads CSAREQIEQYF. The CDR3 coding sequence is TGCAGTGCTAGAGAACAGATCGAGCAGTACTTC.

This clonotype was detected a few times. This chain connects TRBV11-2 to TRBJ2-5; 10 nucleotides line up with TRBD1. Germline V gene lookup returns CDR1 SGHAT and CDR2 FQNNGV. V lost 4 bases and J lost 4; bases outside the gene matches: 12. The CDR3 has 17 residues. CDR3 coding DNA: TGTGCCAGCAGCTCCCGGGATATGACAGGGGGCATAGAGACCCAGTACTTC. It yields the protein CASSSRDMTGGIETQYF.

The V and J genes are TRBV11-2 and TRBJ2-5; D call uncertain. Deletions cut 1 base from V and 0 bases from J, with 9 bases between. Germline assignment: CDR1 SGHAT and CDR2 FQNNGV. The CDR3 extends over 15 amino acids. CDR3 nucleotide sequence: TGTGCCAGCAGCTTAGGAGTGTTGTACCAAGAGACCCAGTACTTC. It encodes CASSLGVLYQETQYF.